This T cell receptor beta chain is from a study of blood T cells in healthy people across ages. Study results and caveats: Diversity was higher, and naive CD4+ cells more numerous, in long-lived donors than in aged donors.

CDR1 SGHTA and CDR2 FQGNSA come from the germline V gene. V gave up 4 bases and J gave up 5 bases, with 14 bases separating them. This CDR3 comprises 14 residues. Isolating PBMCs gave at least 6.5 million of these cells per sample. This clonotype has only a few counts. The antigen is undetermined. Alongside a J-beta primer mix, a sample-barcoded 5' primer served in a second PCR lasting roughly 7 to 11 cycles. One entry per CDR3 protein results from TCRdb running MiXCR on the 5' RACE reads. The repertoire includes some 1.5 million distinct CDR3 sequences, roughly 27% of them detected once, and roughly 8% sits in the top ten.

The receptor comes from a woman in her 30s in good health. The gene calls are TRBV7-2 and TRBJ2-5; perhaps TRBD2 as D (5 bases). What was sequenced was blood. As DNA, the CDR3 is TGTGCCAGCAGCTCGATCTACCCGGGGGAGACCCAGTACTTC. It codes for CASSSIYPGETQYF. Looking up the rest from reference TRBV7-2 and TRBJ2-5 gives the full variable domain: GAGVSQSPSNKVTEKGKDVELRCDPISGHTALYWYRQSLGQGLEFLIYFQGNSAPDKSGLPSDRFSAERTGGSVSTLTIQRTQQEDSAVYLCASSSIYPGETQYFGPGTRLLVL.